Below, 3 T cell receptor beta chains from the same sample are listed, as sequenced in a study of blood T cell repertoires in COVID-19. Data came from immunoSEQ multiplex PCR; TCRdb stores just in-frame clones and leaves some out. The sample contains roughly 230,000 clones, roughly 90% of which appear only once. The sequenced sample consisted of PBMCs or T cells enriched from blood (not recorded which). Receptor source: a woman in her twenties or thirties with acute COVID-19.

For this clone: At one of its ends the junction is not consistent with the germline gene, which may arise from a read error. The chain combines TRBV7-9 with TRBJ1-2; D gene uncertain. This CDR3 region has 14 residues. Germline V lookup: CDR1 SEHNR, CDR2 FQNEAQ (reference sequence). CDR3 DNA sequence: TGTGCCAGCAGCCTAGCGACACCGATCTATGGCTACACCTTC. It yields the protein CASSLATPIYGYTF.

The chain joins TRBV19 to TRBJ1-2; 8 bases map to TRBD1. J gave up 6 bases and V 7 bases, and 4 bases lay outside the gene matches. This CDR3 has 12 residues. Germline V lookup: CDR1 LNHDA, CDR2 SQIVND (reference sequence). CDR3 amino acids: CASTETGDGYTF. In nucleotides, the CDR3 is TGTGCCAGTACCGAGACAGGGGATGGCTACACCTTC.

The V and J genes are TRBV5-1 and TRBJ2-5, with 9 bases matching TRBD2. Per the germline V gene, CDR1 is SGHRS and CDR2 is YFSETQ. V trimming: 1 base; J trimming: 7 bases; junction bases outside the gene matches: 8. The CDR3 has 15 residues. The CDR3 DNA reads as TGCGCCAGCAGCTTGACTAGCGGGTCGCCGGGGACCCAGTACTTC. Protein sequence: CASSLTSGSPGTQYF.